One sample yielded the 22 T cell receptor beta chains listed below, sequenced in a study of T cells in localized non-small cell lung cancer. Sequenced by immunoSEQ multiplex PCR; TCRdb stores in-frame clones only, minus some. The profile covers roughly 3,200 clones, with around 32% appearing a single time and around 17% taken by the ten largest. Sample: lung tumor tissue, taken before any cancer treatment. Source of these receptors: a man aged 35 to 69 with stage III lung adenocarcinoma.

The V and J genes are TRBV7-5 and TRBJ2-1; the table names TRBD1, a call not compared with the DNA. TRBV7-5 is a known pseudogene. This CDR3 has 17 amino acids. This chain's CDR3 is CASSPQGRESSYNEQFF. The DNA of the CDR3 is TGTGCCAGCAGCCCACAGGGGCGGGAAAGCTCCTACAATGAGCAGTTCTTC.

The sample holds a few counts of this clone. The genes are TRBV11-3 and TRBJ2-3; D is perhaps TRBD2 (6 bases). In germline, CDR1 is SGHNT, CDR2 YENEEA. Trimming cost V 3 bases and J 0 bases, with 19 bases left between them. The CDR3 has 18 residues. DNA of the CDR3: TGTGCCAGCAGCTTGTGGGAATTCGGGGGTACTAGCACAGATACGCAGTATTTT. It specifies CASSLWEFGGTSTDTQYF.

This clone appeared a few times. The gene calls are TRBV11-3 and TRBJ1-1; possibly TRBD1 for D (5 bases). The CDR3 is 16 residues long. V shed 4 bases and J shed 5 bases, with 20 bases lying between them. CDR1 is SGHNT, CDR2 YENEEA, per germline. The CDR3 nucleotides are TGTGCCAGCAGCTCAAGGAGAGTGCAGGGTGGGACTGAAGCTTTCTTT. Protein: CASSSRRVQGGTEAFF. Complete variable domain (other parts from reference TRBV11-3 and TRBJ1-1): EAGVVQSPRYKIIEKKQPVAFWCNPISGHNTLYWYLQNLGQGPELLIRYENEEAVDDSQLPKDRFSAERLKGVDSTLKIQPAELGDSAVYLCASSSRRVQGGTEAFFGQGTRLTVV.

J is TRBJ2-2 and V is TRBV28; no clear D gene. V was cut by 7 bases and J by 0 bases, with 12 bases left in between. The CDR3 extends over 15 amino acids. The germline CDR1 and CDR2 sequences are MDHEN and SYDVKM. The CDR3 region is CASNPTGANTGELFF. The CDR3 DNA follows: TGTGCCAGCAATCCTACCGGTGCGAACACCGGGGAGCTGTTTTTT. Combining the CDR3 with reference TRBV28 and TRBJ2-2 gives the whole variable domain DVKVTQSSRYLVKRTGEKVFLECVQDMDHENMFWYRQDPGLGLRLIYFSYDVKMKEKGDIPEGYSVSREKKERFSLILESASTNQTSMYLCASNPTGANTGELFFGEGSRLTVL.

This clone was detected only a few times. The CDR3 carries no conserved terminal phenylalanine or tryptophan, so it likely arises from a read error. No DNA is shown, since the ends of the CDR3 on it are uncertain; the CDR3 is the one TCRdb lists. V usage is TRBV6-1 and J usage is TRBJ1-1. Germline V gene lookup returns CDR1 MNHNS and CDR2 SASEGT. With termini counted, the CDR3 has 12 amino acids. CDR3 amino acids: CASSEAQRARRV.

The chain joins TRBV15 to TRBJ2-5, with D unresolved. The CDR3 runs to 14 residues. Germline V lookup: CDR1 LNHNV, CDR2 YYDKDF (reference sequence). Deletions cut 5 bases from V and 3 bases from J, with 13 bases between. In DNA, the CDR3 is TGTGCCACCAGCCGGACGGCTCGAGAAGAGACCCAGTACTTC. Protein sequence: CATSRTAREETQYF.

The V and J genes are TRBV28 and TRBJ1-1, with D unclear. V shed 7 bases and J shed 4 bases, with 13 bases lying between them. CDR1 is MDHEN, CDR2 SYDVKM, per germline. The CDR3 sequence is 13 residues long. This CDR3 is CASTWFGSTEAFF. The CDR3 DNA is TGTGCCAGCACCTGGTTCGGATCCACTGAAGCTTTCTTT. The full variable domain, in which reference TRBV28 and TRBJ1-1 provide the parts outside the CDR3, is DVKVTQSSRYLVKRTGEKVFLECVQDMDHENMFWYRQDPGLGLRLIYFSYDVKMKEKGDIPEGYSVSREKKERFSLILESASTNQTSMYLCASTWFGSTEAFFGQGTRLTVV.

V and J are TRBV11-3 and TRBJ1-6, with D possibly being TRBD1 (6 bases). This CDR3 has 15 amino acids. Trimming cost V 3 bases and J 10 bases, with 16 bases left between them. CDR1 and CDR2 (germline): SGHNT, YENEEA. As DNA, the CDR3 is TGTGCCAGCAGCTTGGGGGGCTACTCGGACTCACCCCTCCACTTT. It yields the protein CASSLGGYSDSPLHF.

This clone was counted between two and nine times. The chain carries TRBV6-8 and TRBJ1-1, with a tentative D call TRBD1 (5 bases). Germline V gene sequence: CDR1 MNHGY, CDR2 SAAAGT. This CDR3 is built from 13 residues. With 7 bases removed from V and 6 bases from J, the gap between germline ends came to 15 bases. The CDR3 bases are TGTGCCAGCAAAGGGGTAAGAATGGCTGAAGCTTTCTTT. Amino acid sequence: CASKGVRMAEAFF.

The genes are TRBV9 and TRBJ2-1, with 12 bases identical to TRBD2. The V and J ends lost 5 bases and 9 bases, in that order; junction bases with no gene match: 9. The CDR3 is made up of 15 amino acids. Germline CDR1 and CDR2: SGDLS and YYNGEE. Written as DNA, the CDR3 is TGTGCCAGCAGTAAACGACTAGCGGGAGATGTTGAGCAGTTCTTC. This sequence encodes CASSKRLAGDVEQFF.

This chain joins TRBV6-8 and TRBJ1-2, with D hard to call. The CDR3 sequence is 14 residues long. Trimming removed 5 bases at V and 5 bases at J, with 15 bases between. In germline, CDR1 is MNHGY, CDR2 SAAAGT. DNA for the CDR3: TGTGCCAGCAGTCTAGGACCCTATCAATATGGCTACACCTTC. This encodes CASSLGPYQYGYTF.

This clone was counted a few times. The chain has TRBV28 and TRBJ1-4, with D possibly TRBD1 on 5 matching bases. CDR1 and CDR2 from the germline V gene are MDHEN and SYDVKM. The CDR3 runs 16 residues. V lost 6 bases and J 5 bases, leaving 19 bases between the germline ends. The chain's CDR3 is CASRSSRGSRNEKLFF. The CDR3 DNA reads TGTGCCAGCAGGTCCTCGAGGGGCAGCCGGAATGAAAAACTGTTTTTT.

This clone appeared a few times. The chain joins TRBV11-3 to TRBJ1-1, with 8 bases aligning to TRBD1. CDR1 is SGHNT, CDR2 YENEEA, per germline. The trim removed 3 bases at V and 0 bases at J, leaving 3 bases unmatched. The CDR3 spans 15 residues. The CDR3 sequence: CASSFRGRLNTEAFF. CDR3 DNA: TGTGCCAGCAGCTTCAGGGGGCGGCTGAACACTGAAGCTTTCTTT.

This rearrangement joins TRBV28 to TRBJ2-7; 7 bases match TRBD2. The CDR3 runs to 16 residues. Germline V gives CDR1 MDHEN, CDR2 SYDVKM. V lost 7 bases to trimming and J lost 2 bases; unmatched junction nucleotides: 14. This CDR3 reads CASTPEGLAEPYEQYV. CDR3 nucleotides: TGTGCCAGCACCCCGGAGGGGCTAGCGGAGCCCTACGAGCAGTACGTC.

This chain links TRBV19 with TRBJ1-1, with D perhaps TRBD1 (5 bases). CDR3 length: 17 residues. Trimming removed 7 bases from V and 4 bases from J, with 25 bases in between. In germline, CDR1 is LNHDA, CDR2 SQIVND (reference sequence). This CDR3 reads CASMGGSLWGSVTEAFF. The CDR3 DNA sequence: TGTGCCAGTATGGGTGGGTCTCTATGGGGCTCGGTCACTGAAGCTTTCTTT.

V gene TRBV18 combines with J gene TRBJ2-5; the D gene could be TRBD1 or TRBD2 (5 bases each). V gave up 5 bases and J gave up 4 bases, with 23 bases separating them. This CDR3 is 17 amino acids long. CDR1 is KGHSH and CDR2 is LQKENI in the germline V gene. CDR3 region: CASSSGPSGLGAETQYF. The CDR3 nucleotides read TGTGCCAGCTCATCGGGACCGTCGGGCCTGGGAGCAGAGACCCAGTACTTC.

The chain couples TRBV6-8 to TRBJ2-3; the match to TRBD2 covers 11 bases. J lost 5 bases, V lost 7 bases, and 5 bases had no gene match. The germline gives CDR1 MNHGY, CDR2 SAAAGT. This CDR3 is built from 14 residues. The CDR3 nucleotides read TGTGCCAGCATCGTCGGACTAGCGGGAGATACGCAGTATTTT. Amino acid sequence: CASIVGLAGDTQYF.

In this sample, this clone is medium-sized (0.01 to 0.1%). This chain joins TRBV6-8 and TRBJ2-1; maybe TRBD2 (6 bases). CDR1 is MNHGY, CDR2 SAAAGT, per germline. The CDR3 contains 15 residues. Trimming removed 1 base from V and 2 bases from J, with 9 bases in between. CDR3 protein: CASSYLGGAYNEQFF. The CDR3 region has the DNA TGTGCCAGCAGTTACTTGGGCGGGGCCTACAATGAGCAGTTCTTC.

A single count supports this clone. V is TRBV5-1 and J is TRBJ1-3; D unclear. The ends were cut back, 3 bases at V and 7 bases at J, with 14 bases in the middle. The CDR3 spans 14 residues. Germline CDR1 reads SGHRS; CDR2 reads YFSETQ. CDR3 residues: CASSSGGPQNTIYF. CDR3 nucleotides: TGCGCCAGCAGCTCTGGCGGACCACAGAACACCATATATTTT.

This sequence joins TRBV6-8 and TRBJ1-6; D possibly corresponds to TRBD1 (5 bases). The CDR3 consists of 13 residues. V was clipped by 10 bases and J by 7 bases, with 14 bases between them. CDR1 is MNHGY, CDR2 SAAAGT, per germline. The CDR3 sequence is CAIKQGFNSPLHF. CDR3 sequence (DNA): TGTGCCATCAAGCAGGGTTTCAATTCACCCCTCCACTTT.

This clone turned up a few times. CDR3 nucleotide sequence: TGTGCCAGCAGAACAGGGCCCGGGGCCAACGTCCTGACTTTC. Translation gives CASRTGPGANVLTF. The rearrangement uses TRBV6-8 and TRBJ2-6, with D perhaps TRBD1 (6 bases). V lost 6 bases, J lost 4 bases, and 10 bases lay in between. Germline V gene lookup returns CDR1 MNHGY and CDR2 SAAAGT. CDR3 length: 14 amino acids.

The chain uses TRBV28 and TRBJ1-1; maybe TRBD1 (6 bases). The CDR3 loop spans 15 amino acids. CDR1 is MDHEN and CDR2 is SYDVKM in the germline V gene. The V gene lost 5 bases and the J gene lost 3 bases, with 16 bases spanning the gap. The CDR3 nucleotides are TGTGCCAGCAGTCCCCTCCCGGCAGGGGACACTGAAGCTTTCTTT. It specifies CASSPLPAGDTEAFF.